A single sample gave rise to the 18 T cell receptor beta chains below, sequenced in a study of T cells in tuberculosis. The assay was immunoSEQ multiplex PCR, and TCRdb's table has in-frame clones only and misses some. Of about 33,000 clones in the sample, around 90% were seen once. Time point of the sample: new active TB diagnosis, blood taken before or within 7 days of starting treatment. Sample: PBMCs, taken at tuberculosis diagnosis. These receptors all come from an adult with tuberculosis.

This chain connects TRBV4-2 to TRBJ2-3; 8 nucleotides line up with TRBD2. Germline V gene lookup returns CDR1 LGHNA and CDR2 YNFKEQ. The CDR3 contains 15 residues. J lost 4 bases, V lost 0 bases, and 3 bases had no gene match. CDR3 protein: CASSQDPTSADTQYF. CDR3 nucleotide sequence: TGTGCCAGCAGCCAAGACCCGACTAGCGCAGATACGCAGTATTTT.

The V call is TRBV29-1, the J call TRBJ1-4; the D gene is possibly TRBD1 (5 bases). Germline V gives CDR1 SQVTM, CDR2 ANQGSEA. This CDR3 is 13 amino acids long. V lost 6 bases to trimming and J lost 9 bases, with 17 bases between them. The CDR3 nucleotides read TGCAGCGTCCGCTATCGACAGATACAAAAACTGTTTTTT. This codes for CSVRYRQIQKLFF.

The V gene is TRBV7-3, the J gene TRBJ2-1, with 12 bases lining up with TRBD2. Germline CDR1 reads SGHTA; CDR2 reads FQGTGA. CDR3 size: 15 residues. The J segment lost 9 bases and the V segment lost 6 bases, leaving 9 bases of the junction unmatched. CDR3 loop: CASSRLAGVLSEQFF. DNA of the CDR3: TGTGCCAGCAGTCGACTAGCGGGAGTATTGAGTGAGCAGTTCTTC. The whole variable domain, remainder taken from reference TRBV7-3 and TRBJ2-1, is GAGVSQTPSNKVTEKGKYVELRCDPISGHTALYWYRQSLGQGPEFLIYFQGTGAADDSGLPNDRFFAVRPEGSVSTLKIQRTERGDSAVYLCASSRLAGVLSEQFFGPGTRLTVL.

The DNA of the CDR3 is TGCGCCAGCAGCCGGGACAGGGCAGCTAACTATGGCTACACCTTC. It codes for CASSRDRAANYGYTF. The chain uses TRBV4-3 and TRBJ1-2; 9 bases align to TRBD1. Germline lookup yields CDR1 LGHNA and CDR2 YSLEER. With V trimmed by 4 bases and J by 0 bases, 3 bases remained unmatched. The CDR3 totals 15 residues.

This chain uses TRBV29-1 with TRBJ2-1; D is unclear. Germline CDR1 and CDR2: SQVTM and ANQGSEA. Deletions cut 3 bases from V and 8 bases from J, with 20 bases between. The length of the CDR3 is 15 residues. The CDR3 DNA reads as TGCAGCGTTGATAGGTATGGAGTTTTTGATGATGAGCAGTTCTTC. The encoded protein is CSVDRYGVFDDEQFF.

V is TRBV28 and J is TRBJ1-4, with D perhaps TRBD1 (5 bases). The germline CDR1 and CDR2 sequences are MDHEN and SYDVKM. V was clipped by 3 bases and J by 8 bases, with 16 bases between them. The CDR3 length is 15 residues. Here the CDR3 reads CASSFRGFGKEKLFF. The CDR3 nucleotides read TGTGCCAGCAGTTTCCGGGGGTTCGGAAAAGAAAAACTGTTTTTT. Complete variable domain (other parts from reference TRBV28 and TRBJ1-4): DVKVTQSSRYLVKRTGEKVFLECVQDMDHENMFWYRQDPGLGLRLIYFSYDVKMKEKGDIPEGYSVSREKKERFSLILESASTNQTSMYLCASSFRGFGKEKLFFGSGTQLSVL.

This clone appeared once. The rearrangement uses TRBV29-1 and TRBJ2-5, with 9 bases that match TRBD1. From germline, CDR1 is SQVTM and CDR2 ANQGSEA. Germline trimming cut 4 bases from V and 6 bases from J; bases unmatched to any gene: 6. The CDR3 covers 13 residues. The CDR3 protein is CSVGGQGKKTQYF. The CDR3 nucleotides are TGCAGCGTTGGGGGACAGGGTAAAAAGACCCAGTACTTC. The entire variable domain, with the rest obtained from reference TRBV29-1 and TRBJ2-5, is as follows: SAVISQKPSRDICQRGTSLTIQCQVDSQVTMMFWYRQQPGQSLTLIATANQGSEATYESGFVIDKFPISRPNLTFSTLTVSNMSPEDSSIYLCSVGGQGKKTQYFGPGTRLLVL.

The chain is built from TRBV27 and TRBJ2-2; no definite D call. Germline-derived CDR1 and CDR2 are MNHEY and SMNVEV (reference sequence). This CDR3 contains 15 residues. Trimming took 4 bases from V and 0 from J, leaving 9 bases between them. The CDR3 region has the DNA TGTGCCAGCAGTTCGACTGCATCGAACACCGGGGAGCTGTTTTTT. Its protein product is CASSSTASNTGELFF.

This sequence joins TRBV5-6 and TRBJ2-3; D is unclear. Per the germline V gene, CDR1 is SGHDT and CDR2 is YYEEEE. V lost 3 bases and J 6 bases, leaving 8 bases between the germline ends. This CDR3 has 12 amino acids. The CDR3 DNA reads TGTGCCAGCAGCTCTGAGCTGGATACGCAGTATTTT. Protein product: CASSSELDTQYF.

V usage is TRBV5-1 and J usage is TRBJ1-1; D gene unclear. This CDR3 has 13 residues. V was pared by 1 base and J by 1 base, with 5 bases between. The germline V gene encodes CDR1 SGHRS and CDR2 YFSETQ. The CDR3, as DNA: TGCGCCAGCAGCTTGACGCGGAACACTGAAGCTTTCTTT. Its protein is CASSLTRNTEAFF.

The chain couples TRBV7-2 to TRBJ2-1, with 13 bases lining up with TRBD2. J was trimmed by 3 bases and V by 4 bases; bases with no gene match: 3. This CDR3 is 16 amino acids long. Germline CDR1 SGHTA, CDR2 FQGNSA. In DNA form, the CDR3 reads TGTGCCAGCAGCTACGGGACTAGCGGGGTCTACAATGAGCAGTTCTTC. Translated, it gives CASSYGTSGVYNEQFF.

The chain links TRBV7-3 to TRBJ1-1, with a tentative D call TRBD1 (6 bases). Germline V gene data show CDR1 as SGHTA and CDR2 as FQGTGA. This CDR3 has 15 amino acids. Trimming shortened V by 5 bases and J by 3 bases, and 16 bases separated the two germline ends. CDR3 DNA sequence: TGTGCCAGCAGCCCCGGGGGGGGCGGACACACTGAAGCTTTCTTT. Amino acids: CASSPGGGGHTEAFF.

The chain is built from TRBV5-4 and TRBJ1-4; maybe TRBD1 (5 bases). This CDR3 has 15 amino acids. The V and J ends lost 0 bases and 6 bases respectively, with 12 bases between them. Germline assignment: CDR1 SGHNT and CDR2 YYREEE (reference sequence). CDR3 protein: CASSLDGRADEKLFF. DNA of the CDR3: TGTGCCAGCAGCTTGGACGGCAGGGCCGATGAAAAACTGTTTTTT.

V is TRBV28 and J is TRBJ2-5, with 7 bases fitting TRBD1. With V trimmed by 6 bases and J by 4 bases, 8 bases remained unmatched. CDR1 is MDHEN and CDR2 is SYDVKM in the germline V gene. CDR3 size: 14 residues. CDR3: CASRPDRAGETQYF. The CDR3 bases are TGTGCCAGCAGGCCCGACAGGGCGGGAGAGACCCAGTACTTC.

The chain couples TRBV25-1 to TRBJ1-1; TRBD1 matches at 7 bases. The CDR3 has 15 amino acids. Germline trimming cut 1 base from V and 1 base from J; bases unmatched to any gene: 3. Germline CDR1 is MGHDK and CDR2 is SYGVNS. CDR3 coding DNA: TGTGCCAGCAGTGAATCCTCAGGGGGGAACACTGAAGCTTTCTTT. This codes for CASSESSGGNTEAFF.

The rearrangement joins TRBV6-5 to TRBJ1-1; no reliable D call. Germline lookup yields CDR1 MNHEY and CDR2 SVGAGI. This CDR3 contains 16 residues. With 0 bases removed from V and 5 bases from J, the gap between germline ends came to 16 bases. The CDR3 protein is CASSYSYPEDGTEAFF. CDR3 nucleotide sequence: TGTGCCAGCAGTTACTCCTACCCGGAGGATGGAACTGAAGCTTTCTTT.

The J gene is TRBJ2-7, the V gene TRBV5-1; D is possibly TRBD1 (6 bases). This CDR3 is 16 amino acids long. V lost 4 bases and J lost 4, with 21 bases in between. CDR1 is SGHRS, CDR2 YFSETQ, per germline. The CDR3 reads CASSPARQALPYEQYF. For the CDR3, the DNA is TGCGCCAGCAGCCCCGCTCGACAGGCGCTCCCTTACGAGCAGTACTTC.

The V call is TRBV5-1, the J call TRBJ2-5; D call uncertain. CDR1 and CDR2 (germline): SGHRS, YFSETQ. The V and J ends lost 0 bases and 1 base respectively, with 4 bases between them. The CDR3 runs to 13 residues. CDR3 amino acids: CASSLGSQETQYF. The CDR3 DNA reads TGCGCCAGCAGCTTGGGCAGCCAAGAGACCCAGTACTTC.